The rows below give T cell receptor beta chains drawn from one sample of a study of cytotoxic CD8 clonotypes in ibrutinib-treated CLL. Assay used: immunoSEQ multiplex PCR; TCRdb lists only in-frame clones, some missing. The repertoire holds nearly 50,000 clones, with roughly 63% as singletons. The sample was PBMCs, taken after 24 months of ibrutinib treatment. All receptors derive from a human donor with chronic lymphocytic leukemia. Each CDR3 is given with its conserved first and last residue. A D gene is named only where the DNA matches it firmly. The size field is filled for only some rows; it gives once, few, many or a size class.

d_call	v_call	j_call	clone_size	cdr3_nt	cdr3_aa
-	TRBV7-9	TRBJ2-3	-	TGTGCCAGCAGCTTAGCGGACGGGAGTTGGTCAGATACGCAGTATTTT	CASSLADGSWSDTQYF
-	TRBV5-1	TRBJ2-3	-	TGCGCCAGCAGCTTGGTGGGGGCCACCACAGATACGCAGTATTTT	CASSLVGATTDTQYF
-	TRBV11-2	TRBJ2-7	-	TGTGCCAGCAGCGCTAACTACGAGCAGTACTTC	CASSANYEQYF
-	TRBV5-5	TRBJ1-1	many	TGTGCCAGCAGCTTGGATGGCCTCAACCCTGAAGCTTTCTTT	CASSLDGLNPEAFF
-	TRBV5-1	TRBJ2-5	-	TGCGCCAGCAGCTTCGCCCCTGATGAAGAGACCCAGTACTTC	CASSFAPDEETQYF
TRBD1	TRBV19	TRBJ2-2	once	TGTGCCAGTAGCCAACTTGGACAGGCAAACACCGGGGAGCTGTTTTTT	CASSQLGQANTGELFF
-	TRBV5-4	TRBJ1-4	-	TGTGCCAGCAGCTTGGGGGGATCTGCAACTAATGAAAAACTGTTTTTT	CASSLGGSATNEKLFF
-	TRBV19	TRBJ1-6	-	TGTGCCAGTAGCCACAGAACCTATAATTCACCCCTCCACTTT	CASSHRTYNSPLHF
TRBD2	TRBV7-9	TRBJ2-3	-	TGTGCCAGCAGCTTAGTCCCTAGCGGGTCGCAGTATTTT	CASSLVPSGSQYF
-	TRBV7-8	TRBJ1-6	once	TGTGCCAGCAGCTTAGAAATGGGACGCATCCAGCGAGACCTCCACTTT	CASSLEMGRIQRDLHF
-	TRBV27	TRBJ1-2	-	TGTGCCAGCAGTCCCGGCCGGTGGTCATGGGGCTACACCTTC	CASSPGRWSWGYTF
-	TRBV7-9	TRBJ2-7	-	TGTGCCAGCAGCTTAACCGGGGTCCACTACGAGCAGTACTTC	CASSLTGVHYEQYF
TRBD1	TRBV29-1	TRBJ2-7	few	TGCAGCGGTGGACAGGGGGGCGAGCAGTACTTC	CSGGQGGEQYF
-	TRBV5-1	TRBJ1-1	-	TGCGCCAGCAGCCCCGGGGCAAACACTGAAGCTTTCTTT	CASSPGANTEAFF
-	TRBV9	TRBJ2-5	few	TGTGCCAGCAGTCGGGGAGCCACGGCGTCAGAGACCCAGTACTTC	CASSRGATASETQYF
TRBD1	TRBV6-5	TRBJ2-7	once	TGTGCCAGCAGGGGGGACAGCTACGAGCAGTACTTC	CASRGDSYEQYF
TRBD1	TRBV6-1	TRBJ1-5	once	TGTGCCAGCAGCCTGGGACAGGGCAAGTGGCCCCAGCATTTT	CASSLGQGKWPQHF
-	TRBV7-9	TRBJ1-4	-	TGTGCCAGCGGCCCGGGGGGTACAACTAATGAAAAACTGTTTTTT	CASGPGGTTNEKLFF
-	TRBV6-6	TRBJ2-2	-	TGTGCCAGCAGTTACTCGAGCCCTGGGGCCGGGGAGCTGTTTTTT	CASSYSSPGAGELFF
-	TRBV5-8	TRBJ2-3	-	TGTGCCAGCAGCTTGGCGGGCACAGATACGCAGTATTTT	CASSLAGTDTQYF
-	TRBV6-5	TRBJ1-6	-	TGTGCCAGCAGTTACTCGAATTCACCCCTCCACTTT	CASSYSNSPLHF
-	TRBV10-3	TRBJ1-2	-	TGTGCCATCCTGGGAGACGGTGGCTACACCTTC	CAILGDGGYTF
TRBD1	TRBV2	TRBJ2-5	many	TGTGCCACCCAAGGGGCAGGGGGCGGCCAGTACTTC	CATQGAGGGQYF
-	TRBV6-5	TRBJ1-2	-	TGTGCCACGCAGGGTATACCCAGCCCCTATGGCTACACCTTC	CATQGIPSPYGYTF
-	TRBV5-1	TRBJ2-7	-	TGCGCCAGCAGGGGGGATGGGACGTCTGGCTACGAGCAGTACTTC	CASRGDGTSGYEQYF
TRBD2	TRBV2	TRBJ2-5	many	TGTGCCAGCAGTGGGACTAGCGGGGGCCTTCAAGAGACCCAGTACTTC	CASSGTSGGLQETQYF
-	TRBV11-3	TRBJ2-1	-	TGTGCCAGCAGCTTTGGCCGGAACGTCGCCTACAATGAGCAGTTCTTC	CASSFGRNVAYNEQFF
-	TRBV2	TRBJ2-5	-	TGTGCAGGGGGCCAAGAGACCCAGTACTTC	CAGGQETQYF
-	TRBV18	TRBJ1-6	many	TGTGCCAGCTCACCGGACAGAAATTCACCCCTCCACTTT	CASSPDRNSPLHF
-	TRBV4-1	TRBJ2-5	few	TGCGCCAGCAGCCAGGGGCTTCGAGGGGAGACCCAGTACTTC	CASSQGLRGETQYF
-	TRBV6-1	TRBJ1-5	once	TGTGCCAGCAGTGAAGCTTCCCTCAATCAGCCCCAGCATTTT	CASSEASLNQPQHF
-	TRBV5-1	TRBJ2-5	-	TGCGCCAGCCGAGGGCAGGAGACCCAGTACTTC	CASRGQETQYF
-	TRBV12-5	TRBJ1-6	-	TGTGCTAGTGGTTCGACGGACGGCTATAATTCACCCCTCCACTTT	CASGSTDGYNSPLHF
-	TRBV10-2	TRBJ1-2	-	TGCGCCAGCAGTGCCCTCGATGGCTACACCTTC	CASSALDGYTF
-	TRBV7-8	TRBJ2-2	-	TGTGCCAGCAGCTTAGGTGACAGCCTAGGGGAGCTGTTTTTT	CASSLGDSLGELFF
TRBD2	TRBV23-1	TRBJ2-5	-	TGCGCCAACAATAGCGGGGGCAAAGAGACCCAGTACTTC	CANNSGGKETQYF
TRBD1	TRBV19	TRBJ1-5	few	TGTGCCAGTAGTCTCGGGACAGGGATTAGCAATCAGCCCCAGCATTTT	CASSLGTGISNQPQHF
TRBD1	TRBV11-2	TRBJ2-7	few	TGTGCCAGCAGCTTTGGAGGACAGGGACCGTTCTACGAGCAGTACTTC	CASSFGGQGPFYEQYF
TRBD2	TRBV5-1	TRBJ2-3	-	TGCGCCAGCAGCGCGGGACTAGCGGGGGGGCCAGATACGCAGTATTTT	CASSAGLAGGPDTQYF
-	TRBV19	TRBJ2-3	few	TGTGCCAGTAGTATAGCCGGGGGTGATACGCAGTATTTT	CASSIAGGDTQYF
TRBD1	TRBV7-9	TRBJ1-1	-	TGTGCCAGCAGCTTACACTCCACGGGACAGACTGAAGCTTTCTTT	CASSLHSTGQTEAFF
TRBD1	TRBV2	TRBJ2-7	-	TGTGCCAGTATGGGACAGGGAGCTTGGGAGCAGTACTTC	CASMGQGAWEQYF
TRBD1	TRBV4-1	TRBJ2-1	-	TGCGCCAGCAGCCAAGCGCCAGGGGGATCCTACAATGAGCAGTTCTTC	CASSQAPGGSYNEQFF
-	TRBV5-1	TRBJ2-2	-	TGCGCCAGCAGCCCTGGGCCCAACACAGGGGAGCTGTTTTTT	CASSPGPNTGELFF
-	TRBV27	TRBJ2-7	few	TGTGCCAGCAGTTTGAACGGACTGCAGCCCTACGAGCAGTACTTC	CASSLNGLQPYEQYF
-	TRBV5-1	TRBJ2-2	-	TGCGCCAGCAGCTTGCGTGGGGCTCGCACCGGGGAGCTGTTTTTT	CASSLRGARTGELFF
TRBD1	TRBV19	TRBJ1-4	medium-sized	TGTGCCAGTAGTACGGGACAGGGGCGAGGGAATGAAAAACTGTTTTTT	CASSTGQGRGNEKLFF
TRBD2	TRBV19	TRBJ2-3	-	TGTGCCAGTAGTATCGAACTAGCGGGGAGGGCAGATACGCAGTATTTT	CASSIELAGRADTQYF
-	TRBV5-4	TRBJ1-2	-	TGTGCCAGCAGCGACTTGACAGGCCGCTACACCTTC	CASSDLTGRYTF
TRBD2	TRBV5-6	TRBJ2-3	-	TGTGCCAGCAGCTTGGGTAGCGGGGTCACAGATACGCAGTATTTT	CASSLGSGVTDTQYF